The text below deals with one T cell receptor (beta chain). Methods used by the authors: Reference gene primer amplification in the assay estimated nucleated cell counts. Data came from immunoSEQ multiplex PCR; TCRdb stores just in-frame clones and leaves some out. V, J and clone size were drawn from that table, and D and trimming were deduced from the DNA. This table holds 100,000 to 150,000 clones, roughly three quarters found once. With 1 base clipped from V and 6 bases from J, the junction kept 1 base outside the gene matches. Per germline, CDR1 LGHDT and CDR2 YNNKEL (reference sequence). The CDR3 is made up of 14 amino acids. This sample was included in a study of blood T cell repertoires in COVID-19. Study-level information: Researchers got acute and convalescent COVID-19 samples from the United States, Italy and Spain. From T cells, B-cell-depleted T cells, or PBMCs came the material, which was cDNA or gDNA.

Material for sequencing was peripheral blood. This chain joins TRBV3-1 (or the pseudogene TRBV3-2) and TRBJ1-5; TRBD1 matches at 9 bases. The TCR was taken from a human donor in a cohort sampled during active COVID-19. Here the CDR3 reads CASSQGTGVQPQHF. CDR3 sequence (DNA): TGTGCCAGCAGCCAAGGGACAGGGGTTCAGCCCCAGCATTTT.